The subject of this entry is one T cell receptor beta chain. Its target is not known. This specimen belongs to a study of cytomegalovirus exposure and HLA in healthy donors. Study findings and constraints: In a later analysis, compared with equally common non-associated chains, HLA-associated beta chains were more expanded. Later analysis demonstrated an association between a missense DCLRE1C variant and TCR beta V- and J-gene trimming.

The PCR contained 60 Vbeta and 13 Jbeta primers. The assay was immunoSEQ multiplex PCR, and TCRdb's table has in-frame clones only and misses some. The profile shows approximately 160,000 clones, about 80% of them singletons. The CDR3 is 11 amino acids. The V end lost 3 bases, the J end lost 8 bases, and 8 bases lay between the germline ends. Germline CDR1 is SGDLS and CDR2 is YYNGEE. The material sequenced was PBMCs. This chain links TRBV9 with TRBJ1-2; possible D gene TRBD1, 6 bases. The origin of this receptor is a woman between 40 and 50 years old in good health and CMV-seronegative. In nucleotides, the CDR3 is TGTGCCAGCAGCGGGGGGGGCGGCTACACCTTC. Translation gives CASSGGGGYTF.